This record concerns one T cell receptor (beta chain) sequence. Its antigen is not identified. The data originate from a study of lymphopenia after photon versus proton radiotherapy. The method was immunoSEQ multiplex PCR; TCRdb's version includes in-frame clones alone and lacks a portion of them. The top ten clones hold roughly 2.1% of a sample with roughly 63,000 clones, approximately 84% of them seen once. Broader study findings: Photon-treated patients lost naive T cells and TCR diversity; proton-treated stayed stable.

V was shortened by 4 bases and J by 4 bases, with 11 bases between the two germline ends. The germline gives CDR1 GTSNPN, CDR2 SVGIG (reference sequence). The CDR3 is made up of 13 amino acids. V gene TRBV30 combines with J gene TRBJ1-3; D perhaps matches TRBD1 (5 bases). The source material was peripheral blood, sampled from a patient treated with proton-based radiotherapy. The source of this sequence is a man aged 60-69 years with pancreatic cancer. The CDR3 region has the DNA TGTGCCTGGAATCAGGGTTCCGGAAACACCATATATTTT. Encoded protein: CAWNQGSGNTIYF.